This T cell receptor beta chain was obtained from a study of radiotherapy plus CTLA-4 blockade in lung cancer. Background on the study: Objective responses occurred in about a sixth of patients; around 31% had disease control. Overall study results and limits: Radiotherapy was combined with ipilimumab, and tumor-derived TCR clones then expanded in blood.

Those with chemo-refractory metastatic non-small-cell lung cancer were treated with focal radiation combined with CTLA-4 blockade using ipilimumab. Only in-frame clones appear in the TCRdb table, and some are missing; sequencing was by immunoSEQ multiplex PCR. The sample consists of tens of thousands of clones, around 88% of them appearing once. As to this clone: Antigen: not known.

This sample comprised peripheral blood, obtained from a patient treated with radiotherapy plus ipilimumab. This TCR was sampled from a human donor with non-small cell lung cancer who had a partial response to radiotherapy plus ipilimumab.

CDR3 bases: TGTGCCATCAGTGACCTGGGCGGGAGGGGAACAGATACGCAGTATTTT. Protein sequence: CAISDLGGRGTDTQYF. The chain carries TRBV10-3 and TRBJ2-3; TRBD2 aligns across 9 bases. Germline trimming cut 3 bases from V and 3 bases from J; bases unmatched to any gene: 7. Looked up from germline, CDR1 is ENHRY and CDR2 is SYGVKD. The CDR3 length is 16 residues.